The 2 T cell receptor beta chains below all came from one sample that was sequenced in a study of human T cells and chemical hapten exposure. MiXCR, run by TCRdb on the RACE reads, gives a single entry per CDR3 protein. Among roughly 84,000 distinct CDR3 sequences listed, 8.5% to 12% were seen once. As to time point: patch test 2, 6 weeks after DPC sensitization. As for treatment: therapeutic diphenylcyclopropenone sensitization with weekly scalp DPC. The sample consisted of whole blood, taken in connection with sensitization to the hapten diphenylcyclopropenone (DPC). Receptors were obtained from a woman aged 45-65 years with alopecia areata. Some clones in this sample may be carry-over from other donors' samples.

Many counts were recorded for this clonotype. CDR3 residues: CASSLGTGGFDSPLHF. In DNA form, the CDR3 reads TGTGCCAGCAGTCTGGGGACAGGCGGTTTCGATTCACCCCTCCACTTT. This chain uses TRBV12-3 or TRBV12-4 with TRBJ1-6; TRBD1 matches at 8 bases. There are 16 residues in the CDR3. V was pared by 5 bases and J by 8 bases, with 11 bases of the junction left unmatched.

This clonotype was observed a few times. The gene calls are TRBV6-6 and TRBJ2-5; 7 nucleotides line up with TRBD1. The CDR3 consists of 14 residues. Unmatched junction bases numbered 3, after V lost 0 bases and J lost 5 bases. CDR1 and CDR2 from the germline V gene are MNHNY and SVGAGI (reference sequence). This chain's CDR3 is CASSYSGTAETQYF. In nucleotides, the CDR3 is TGTGCCAGCAGTTACTCGGGGACAGCCGAGACCCAGTACTTC.